Each of the 31 T cell receptor beta chains below was sequenced from the same sample in a study of cytomegalovirus exposure and HLA in healthy donors (dated by TCRdb to about 2017). Library preparation employed the immunoSEQ multiplex PCR assay. The multiplex PCR relied on a mix of 60 forward primers for TCR Vbeta segments and 13 reverse primers for TCR Jbeta segments. The table comes from immuneACCESS by way of TCRdb, which keeps in-frame sequences with V and J called. Part of the clones is missing from these tables; in studies checked, under half for an unresolved V gene and the rest for unknown reasons. The sample contains roughly 90,000 clones, about 84% of them found a single time. Around 2% of the sample belongs to the ten largest clones. Sequencing input: PBMCs. The receptors were gathered from a man between 18 and 29 years old in good health and CMV-seronegative.

With regard to this clone: This sample also contains other DNA sequences that code for the same CDR3. In DNA form, the CDR3 reads TGTGCCATCAGTGACAGGGGGCTAAACTATGGCTACACCTTC. It specifies CAISDRGLNYGYTF. The chain links TRBV10-3 to TRBJ1-2, with 8 bases lining up with TRBD1. The CDR3 contains 14 residues. The germline V gene encodes CDR1 ENHRY and CDR2 SYGVKD. Germline trimming cut 3 bases from V and 2 bases from J; bases unmatched to any gene: 2.

This chain uses TRBV6-1 with TRBJ1-4; a weak D match, TRBD1 (6 bases). The V end was cut by 6 bases, the J end by 8 bases, with 16 bases between. CDR1 is MNHNS, CDR2 SASEGT, per germline. The CDR3 contains 14 residues. In DNA, the CDR3 is TGTGCCAGCAGCCTACAGGGAGGGGAGGAAAAACTGTTTTTT. Its protein product is CASSLQGGEEKLFF.

This chain connects TRBV7-9 to TRBJ2-7; 7 nucleotides line up with TRBD1. CDR1 is SEHNR, CDR2 FQNEAQ, per germline (reference sequence). The CDR3 covers 15 residues. The ends lost 4 bases at V and 3 bases at J; junction bases unmatched: 9. The CDR3 here is CASSSRRGSVYEQYF. The DNA for the CDR3 is TGTGCCAGCAGCTCCCGCAGGGGGTCGGTCTACGAGCAGTACTTC.

With regard to this clone: Sequence at one end of the junction differs from germline and may be a read error. V and J are TRBV7-7 and TRBJ2-5; possible D gene TRBD2, 6 bases. The CDR3 covers 14 residues. Germline V gene lookup returns CDR1 SSHAT and CDR2 FNYEAQ (reference sequence). In DNA, the CDR3 is TGTGCTAGCAGCAGAGGGACCGGGGGTGAGACCCAGTACTTC. This translates into CASSRGTGGETQYF.

V is TRBV2 and J is TRBJ2-5; 7 bases are shared with TRBD1. In germline, CDR1 is SNHLY, CDR2 FYNNEI. CDR3 length equals 14 residues. The J segment lost 5 bases and the V segment lost 6 bases, leaving 9 bases of the junction unmatched. For the CDR3, the DNA is TGTGCCAGCAGCCGAACGACAGGGCCGGAGACCCAGTACTTC. Protein: CASSRTTGPETQYF.

The V call is TRBV6-1, the J call TRBJ1-2, with a weak D call TRBD1 (6 bases). Germline CDR1 and CDR2: MNHNS and SASEGT. V shed 7 bases and J shed 4 bases, with 16 bases lying between them. The CDR3 has 14 residues. As DNA, the CDR3 is TGTGCCAGCATGGACAGTTCTCTCTCCTATGGCTACACCTTC. Residues: CASMDSSLSYGYTF.

This clone was found a few times. The chain combines TRBV25-1 with TRBJ2-1; 9 positions agree with TRBD2. Germline V gives CDR1 MGHDK, CDR2 SYGVNS. The CDR3 loop spans 16 amino acids. With 4 bases clipped from V and 3 bases from J, the junction kept 7 bases outside the gene matches. CDR3 nucleotides: TGTGCCAGCAGTGGCAATGGGCGGGGGGGCTACAATGAGCAGTTCTTC. Its protein is CASSGNGRGGYNEQFF.

A note on this clone: Within the sample, other DNA sequences also encode this same CDR3. The chain carries TRBV25-1 and TRBJ2-5; D ambiguous. The CDR3 is 13 residues long. CDR1 and CDR2 from the germline V gene are MGHDK and SYGVNS. Trimming removed 0 bases from V and 2 bases from J, with 4 bases in between. CDR3 sequence (DNA): TGTGCCAGCAGTGAATATCCTCAAGAGACCCAGTACTTC. Translating gives CASSEYPQETQYF.

The rearrangement links TRBV18 to TRBJ2-7; 8 bases agree with TRBD2. With 8 bases clipped from V and 2 bases from J, the junction kept 5 bases outside the gene matches. The CDR3 spans 13 residues. Germline V gene lookup returns CDR1 KGHSH and CDR2 LQKENI. CDR3 loop: CASRAGATYEQYF. CDR3 coding DNA: TGTGCCAGCCGAGCGGGGGCAACCTACGAGCAGTACTTC.

This clone was found a few times. The V and J genes are TRBV5-1 and TRBJ1-2; 7 bases are a match to TRBD1. The CDR3 extends over 16 amino acids. Germline lookup yields CDR1 SGHRS and CDR2 YFSETQ. Trimming removed 5 bases from V and 3 bases from J; junction bases left unmatched: 13. For the CDR3, the DNA is TGCGCCAGCAGGCTTGGAGAGGGGGCTATTTACTATGGCTACACCTTC. Its translation: CASRLGEGAIYYGYTF.

The V call is TRBV19, the J call TRBJ1-1; TRBD1 is a possible D gene (5 bases). The CDR3 extends over 13 amino acids. Looked up from germline, CDR1 is LNHDA and CDR2 is SQIVND (reference sequence). The V end was cut by 10 bases, the J end by 0 bases, with 12 bases between. The DNA of the CDR3 is TGTGCCACCTCGGAAGGGGTGAACACTGAAGCTTTCTTT. It is translated as CATSEGVNTEAFF.

The chain employs TRBV9 and TRBJ2-1, with D possibly matching TRBD2 (6 bases). The CDR3 has 14 residues. Deletions cut 3 bases from V and 6 bases from J, with 13 bases between. Germline V gene sequence: CDR1 SGDLS, CDR2 YYNGEE. In nucleotides, the CDR3 is TGTGCCAGCAGCGCAGGCCCGGGAGCCAATGAGCAGTTCTTC. Translation: CASSAGPGANEQFF.

The genes are TRBV10-2 and TRBJ2-7; TRBD2 agrees at 11 bases. In germline, CDR1 is WSHSY, CDR2 SAAADI. CDR3 length equals 16 residues. Trimming removed 6 bases from V and 2 bases from J; junction bases left unmatched: 9. The CDR3 region has the DNA TGCGCCAGCAGGGCATCACTAGCGGGGGAGACCTACGAGCAGTACTTC. Translation gives CASRASLAGETYEQYF.

This clone was counted between two and nine times. This chain links TRBV6-6 with TRBJ1-5; 7 nucleotides align to TRBD1. The CDR3 has 15 amino acids. V gave up 0 bases and J gave up 5 bases; unmatched junction bases: 4. Germline CDR1 is MNHNY and CDR2 is SVGAGI (reference sequence). CDR3: CASSYSYRGDQPQHF. The CDR3 DNA reads as TGTGCCAGCAGTTACTCGTACAGGGGTGATCAGCCCCAGCATTTT.

This chain joins TRBV5-8 and TRBJ1-4, with 9 nucleotides matching TRBD1. Germline CDR1 is SGHTS and CDR2 is YDEGEE. The V segment lost 4 bases and the J segment 7 bases; nucleotides outside the gene matches: 11. The CDR3 loop spans 16 amino acids. In nucleotides, the CDR3 is TGTGCCAGCAGCCCCCGGGAGGGACAGGGCGGTGAAAAACTGTTTTTT. Translating gives CASSPREGQGGEKLFF.

The rearrangement uses TRBV12-5 and TRBJ2-3, with D possibly TRBD2 on 6 matching bases. This CDR3 is 16 amino acids long. Per the germline V gene, CDR1 is LGHNT and CDR2 is FRNRAP. With 5 bases removed from V and 3 bases from J, the gap between germline ends came to 18 bases. CDR3 in amino acids: CASGPTWAGGTDTQYF. CDR3 nucleotides: TGTGCTAGTGGTCCAACCTGGGCAGGAGGGACAGATACGCAGTATTTT.

The genes are TRBV5-1 and TRBJ2-6; 8 bases agree with TRBD2. Looked up from germline, CDR1 is SGHRS and CDR2 is YFSETQ. This CDR3 has 13 residues. The V and J ends lost 4 bases and 13 bases, in that order; junction bases with no gene match: 7. CDR3 coding DNA: TGCGCCAGCAGCCGGGGGGGGGACCGGGTCCTGACTTTC. Its translation: CASSRGGDRVLTF. The full variable domain, completed using reference TRBV5-1 and TRBJ2-6, is KAGVTQTPRYLIKTRGQQVTLSCSPISGHRSVSWYQQTPGQGLQFLFEYFSETQRNKGNFPGRFSGRQFSNSRSEMNVSTLELGDSALYLCASSRGGDRVLTFGAGSRLTVL.

The chain employs TRBV6-5 and TRBJ2-7; 7 nucleotides align to TRBD1. This CDR3 has 15 residues. The V and J ends lost 2 bases and 4 bases, in that order; junction bases with no gene match: 8. Per the germline V gene, CDR1 is MNHEY and CDR2 is SVGAGI. The CDR3 loop reads CASSYQTGQVYEQYF. CDR3 DNA sequence: TGTGCCAGCAGTTACCAGACCGGACAGGTATACGAGCAGTACTTC.

The rearrangement uses TRBV6-5 and TRBJ1-6; TRBD1 aligns across 8 bases. The CDR3 is made up of 16 amino acids. With V trimmed by 0 bases and J by 8 bases, 6 bases remained unmatched. Germline lookup yields CDR1 MNHEY and CDR2 SVGAGI. This CDR3 is CASSYSTGGGDSPLHF. CDR3 DNA sequence: TGTGCCAGCAGTTACTCCACAGGGGGGGGCGATTCACCCCTCCACTTT.

This chain links TRBV9 with TRBJ1-1, with a weak D call TRBD1 (6 bases). The V end lost 4 bases, the J end lost 5 bases, and 18 bases lay between the germline ends. This CDR3 contains 15 residues. The germline V gene has CDR1 SGDLS and CDR2 YYNGEE. As DNA, the CDR3 is TGTGCCAGCAGCCAGACGGGGGGCTGGGAAACTGAAGCTTTCTTT. Its protein product is CASSQTGGWETEAFF.

V gene TRBV6-5 combines with J gene TRBJ2-5; D unclear. Judging by the DNA end, TRBJ2-7 fits better; the J call may be wrong. The CDR3 consists of 12 residues. In germline, CDR1 is MNHEY, CDR2 SVGAGI. CDR3 bases: TGTGCCAGCACTTCAGACTCCTACGAGCAGTACTTC. Translation: CASTSDSYEQYF.

This chain uses TRBV11-3 with TRBJ2-5; TRBD1 aligns across 10 bases. Germline lookup yields CDR1 SGHNT and CDR2 YENEEA. The CDR3 spans 14 residues. The V gene end was trimmed by 5 bases and the J gene end by 5 bases; junction bases not matched to a gene: 5. This CDR3 reads CASSTSTGGETQYF. CDR3 bases: TGTGCCAGCAGCACCTCGACAGGGGGCGAGACCCAGTACTTC.

This clone was counted a single time. The chain combines TRBV6-4 with TRBJ2-1; D is unresolved. Trimming removed 5 bases from V and 5 bases from J, with 16 bases in between. The V gene's germline CDR1 is MRHNA and CDR2 SNTAGT. This CDR3 has 15 amino acids. The CDR3 DNA is TGTGCCAGCAGTAGTCAGGCCGAAATTAACAATGAGCAGTTCTTC. As protein: CASSSQAEINNEQFF.

The V call is TRBV7-6, the J call TRBJ1-2; 11 bases match TRBD1. V was clipped by 5 bases and J by 7 bases; unmatched bases: 9. The CDR3 runs 15 residues. CDR1 is SGHVS and CDR2 is FNYEAQ in the germline V gene. CDR3 DNA: TGTGCCAGCAGCCCCTACGGGACAGGGGGGTCTGGCTACACCTTC. Its translation: CASSPYGTGGSGYTF.

J is TRBJ2-1 and V is TRBV12-5, with D unresolved. Trimming stripped 9 bases from V and 4 bases from J, with 10 bases between. Germline CDR1 is LGHNT and CDR2 is FRNRAP. The CDR3 contains 12 residues. CDR3 sequence: CASKRGYNEQFF. CDR3 sequence (DNA): TGTGCTAGCAAAAGAGGATACAATGAGCAGTTCTTC.

The genes are TRBV4-2 and TRBJ1-6; the D gene is possibly TRBD1 (5 bases). The V and J ends lost 5 bases and 11 bases respectively, with 13 bases between them. This CDR3 comprises 13 residues. From germline, CDR1 is LGHNA and CDR2 YNFKEQ. CDR3 in amino acids: CASSWGPETPLHF. CDR3 DNA sequence: TGTGCCAGCAGCTGGGGCCCCGAAACACCCCTCCACTTT.

The chain joins TRBV11-2 to TRBJ2-3; D might be TRBD2 (7 bases). The CDR3 is 14 residues long. V was cut by 3 bases and J by 4 bases, with 11 bases left in between. Per the germline V gene, CDR1 is SGHAT and CDR2 is FQNNGV. The CDR3 nucleotides read TGTGCCAGCAGCTTGAGGCGGGGGCCAGATACGCAGTATTTT. Encoded protein: CASSLRRGPDTQYF.

The V and J genes are TRBV2 and TRBJ1-1; 7 positions match TRBD1. Germline V gives CDR1 SNHLY, CDR2 FYNNEI. The trim removed 6 bases at V and 3 bases at J, leaving 7 bases unmatched. CDR3 length: 14 amino acids. In DNA, the CDR3 is TGTGCCAGCAGAGATGAGGGGGCATACACTGAAGCTTTCTTT. Translation gives CASRDEGAYTEAFF. The full variable domain, in which reference TRBV2 and TRBJ1-1 provide the parts outside the CDR3, is EPEVTQTPSHQVTQMGQEVILRCVPISNHLYFYWYRQILGQKVEFLVSFYNNEISEKSEIFDDQFSVERPDGSNFTLKIRSTKLEDSAMYFCASRDEGAYTEAFFGQGTRLTVV.

The J gene is TRBJ1-1, the V gene TRBV6-5; 9 nucleotides line up with TRBD1. CDR3 length: 14 residues. The V segment lost 0 bases and the J segment 4 bases; nucleotides outside the gene matches: 0. CDR1 and CDR2 (germline): MNHEY, SVGAGI. The DNA for the CDR3 is TGTGCCAGCAGTTACTCGACAGGGGGCACTGAAGCTTTCTTT. Amino acid sequence: CASSYSTGGTEAFF.

The V and J genes are TRBV5-1 and TRBJ1-5; 7 bases map to TRBD1. The CDR3 is made up of 13 amino acids. From germline, CDR1 is SGHRS and CDR2 YFSETQ. V gave up 1 base and J gave up 5 bases; unmatched junction bases: 0. The CDR3 sequence: CASSLTGDQPQHF. In DNA, the CDR3 is TGCGCCAGCAGCTTGACAGGGGATCAGCCCCAGCATTTT.

The chain links TRBV9 to TRBJ1-4; D gene unclear. Germline CDR1 SGDLS, CDR2 YYNGEE. Trimming left V 0 bases short and J 0 bases short, with 9 bases between. The CDR3 contains 16 residues. Here the CDR3 DNA reads TGTGCCAGCAGCGTAGTTCCTGTTGCAACTAATGAAAAACTGTTTTTT. Its translation: CASSVVPVATNEKLFF.